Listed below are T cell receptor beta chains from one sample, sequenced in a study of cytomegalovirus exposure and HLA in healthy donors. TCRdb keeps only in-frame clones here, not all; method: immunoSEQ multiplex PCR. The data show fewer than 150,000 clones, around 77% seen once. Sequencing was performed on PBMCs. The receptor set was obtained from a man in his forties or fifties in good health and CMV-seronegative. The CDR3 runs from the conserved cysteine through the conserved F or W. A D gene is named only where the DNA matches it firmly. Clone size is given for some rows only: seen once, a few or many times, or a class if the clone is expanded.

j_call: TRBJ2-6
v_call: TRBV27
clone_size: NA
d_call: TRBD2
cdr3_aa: CASSLGLAETGANVLTF
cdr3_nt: TGTGCCAGCAGTTTAGGACTAGCTGAGACTGGGGCCAACGTCCTGACTTTC

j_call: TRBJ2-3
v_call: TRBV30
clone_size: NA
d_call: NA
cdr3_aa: CACLPSRTDTQYF
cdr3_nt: TGTGCCTGCCTCCCTAGTAGGACAGATACGCAGTATTTT

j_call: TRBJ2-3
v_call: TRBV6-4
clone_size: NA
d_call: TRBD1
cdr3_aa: CASSVRGLPDTQYF
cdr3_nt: TGTGCCAGCAGTGTCAGGGGGCTCCCAGATACGCAGTATTTT

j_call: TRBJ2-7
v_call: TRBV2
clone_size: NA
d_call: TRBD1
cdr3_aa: CASIWYPGTGFSEQYF
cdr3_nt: TGTGCCAGCATTTGGTATCCTGGGACAGGGTTTTCCGAGCAGTACTTC

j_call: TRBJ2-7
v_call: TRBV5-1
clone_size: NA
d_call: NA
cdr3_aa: CASSLAGFFGNEQYF
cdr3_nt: TGCGCCAGCAGCTTGGCCGGGTTTTTCGGGAACGAGCAGTACTTC

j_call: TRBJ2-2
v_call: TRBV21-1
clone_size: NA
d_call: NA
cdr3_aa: CANDRGQGANTGELFF
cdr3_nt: TGTGCCAACGACCGTGGGCAAGGCGCGAACACCGGGGAGCTGTTTTTT

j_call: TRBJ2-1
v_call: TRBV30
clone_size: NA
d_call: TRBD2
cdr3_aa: CAWTGLSGRGYNEQFF
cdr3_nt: TGTGCCTGGACCGGACTTAGCGGGAGAGGGTACAATGAGCAGTTCTTC

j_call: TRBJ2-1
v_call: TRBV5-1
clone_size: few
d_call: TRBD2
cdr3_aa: CASRAQREIGEQFF
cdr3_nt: TGCGCCAGCAGAGCTCAGCGGGAGATTGGTGAGCAGTTCTTC

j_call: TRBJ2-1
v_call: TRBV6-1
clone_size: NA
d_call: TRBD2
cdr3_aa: CASTVERTSKNEQFF
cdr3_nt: TGTGCCAGCACCGTAGAGAGGACTAGCAAAAATGAGCAGTTCTTC

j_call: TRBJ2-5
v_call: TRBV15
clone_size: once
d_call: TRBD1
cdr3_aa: CATSRDPTGQETQYF
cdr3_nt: TGTGCCACCAGCAGAGATCCGACAGGGCAAGAGACCCAGTACTTC

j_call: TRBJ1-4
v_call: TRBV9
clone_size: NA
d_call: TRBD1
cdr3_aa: CASSVMGQGNEKLFF
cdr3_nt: TGTGCCAGCAGCGTAATGGGACAGGGTAATGAAAAACTGTTTTTT

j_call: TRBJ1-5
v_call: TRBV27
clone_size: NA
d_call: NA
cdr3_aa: CASSVGRNQPQHF
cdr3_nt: TGTGCCAGCAGTGTCGGGAGGAATCAGCCCCAGCATTTT

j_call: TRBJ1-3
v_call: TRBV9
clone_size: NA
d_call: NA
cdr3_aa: CASSPGGGTDTIYF
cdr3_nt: TGTGCCAGCAGCCCCGGGGGGGGTACGGACACCATATATTTT

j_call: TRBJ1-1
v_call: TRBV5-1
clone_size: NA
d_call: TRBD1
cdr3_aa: CASSEQGAGTEAFF
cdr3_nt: TGCGCCAGCAGTGAACAGGGGGCTGGAACTGAAGCTTTCTTT

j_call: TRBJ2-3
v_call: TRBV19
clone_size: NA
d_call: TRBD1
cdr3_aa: CASSTSRQGTQYF
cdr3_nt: TGTGCCAGTAGTACAAGCAGACAGGGAACGCAGTATTTT

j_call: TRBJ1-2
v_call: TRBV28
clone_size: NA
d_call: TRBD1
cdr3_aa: CASRPDRGPDNYGYTF
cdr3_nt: TGTGCCAGCAGACCGGACAGGGGTCCCGATAACTATGGCTACACCTTC

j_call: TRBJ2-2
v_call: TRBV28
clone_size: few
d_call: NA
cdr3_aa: CATSSSGNTGELFF
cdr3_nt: TGTGCCACCTCATCGTCAGGCAACACCGGGGAGCTGTTTTTT

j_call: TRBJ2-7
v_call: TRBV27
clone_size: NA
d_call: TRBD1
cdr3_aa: CASSRTGYEYEQYF
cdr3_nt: TGTGCCAGCAGTCGGACAGGGTACGAATACGAGCAGTACTTC

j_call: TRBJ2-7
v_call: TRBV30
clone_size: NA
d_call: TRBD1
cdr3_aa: CAWKRDRPYEQYF
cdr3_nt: TGTGCCTGGAAAAGGGACAGACCCTACGAGCAGTACTTC

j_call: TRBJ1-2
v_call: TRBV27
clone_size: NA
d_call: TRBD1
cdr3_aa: CASSGRGQVYGYTF
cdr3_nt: TGTGCCAGCAGTGGACGGGGACAGGTCTATGGCTACACCTTC

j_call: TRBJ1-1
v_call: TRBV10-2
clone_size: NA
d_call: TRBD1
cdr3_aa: CASSRGQGIEAFF
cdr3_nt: TGCGCCAGCAGTAGGGGACAGGGGATTGAAGCTTTCTTT

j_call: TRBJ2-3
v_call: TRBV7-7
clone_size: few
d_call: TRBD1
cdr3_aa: CASSLGRGQTDTQYF
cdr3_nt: TGTGCTAGCAGCCTCGGCAGGGGGCAGACAGATACGCAGTATTTT

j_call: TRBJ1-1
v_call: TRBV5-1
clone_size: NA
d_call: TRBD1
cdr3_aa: CASSSQGANTEAFF
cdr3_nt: TGCGCCAGCAGCTCTCAGGGGGCGAACACTGAAGCTTTCTTT

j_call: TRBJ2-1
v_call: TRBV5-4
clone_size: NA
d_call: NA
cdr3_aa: CASSFKRGGEQFF
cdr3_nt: TGTGCCAGCAGCTTCAAAAGGGGCGGTGAGCAGTTCTTC

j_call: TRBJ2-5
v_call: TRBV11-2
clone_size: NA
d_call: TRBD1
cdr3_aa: CASSSWTGPETQYF
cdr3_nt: TGTGCCAGCAGCTCTTGGACAGGGCCGGAGACCCAGTACTTC

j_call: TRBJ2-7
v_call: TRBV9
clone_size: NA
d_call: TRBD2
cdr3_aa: CASSSLTSGNYEQYF
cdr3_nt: TGTGCCAGCAGCTCCCTGACTAGCGGGAACTACGAGCAGTACTTC

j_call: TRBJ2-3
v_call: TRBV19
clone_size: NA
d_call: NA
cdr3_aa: CASSPWAGRASTDTQYF
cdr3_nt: TGTGCCAGTAGTCCCTGGGCGGGACGGGCTAGCACAGATACGCAGTATTTT

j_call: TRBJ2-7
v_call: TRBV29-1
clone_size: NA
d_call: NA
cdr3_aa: CSGPRQGSYEQYF
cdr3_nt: TGCAGCGGTCCCCGCCAGGGGTCCTACGAGCAGTACTTC

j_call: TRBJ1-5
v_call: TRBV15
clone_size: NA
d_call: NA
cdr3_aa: CATSSGQGLQPQHF
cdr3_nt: TGTGCCACCAGCAGTGGACAAGGTCTGCAGCCCCAGCATTTT

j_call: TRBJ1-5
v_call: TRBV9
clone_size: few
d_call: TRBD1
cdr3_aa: CASSVGTGYQPQHF
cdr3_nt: TGTGCCAGCAGCGTAGGGACAGGCTATCAGCCCCAGCATTTT

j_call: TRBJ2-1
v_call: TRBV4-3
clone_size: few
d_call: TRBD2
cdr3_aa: CASSHEAGASYNEQFF
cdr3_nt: TGCGCCAGCAGCCATGAAGCGGGGGCCAGCTACAATGAGCAGTTCTTC

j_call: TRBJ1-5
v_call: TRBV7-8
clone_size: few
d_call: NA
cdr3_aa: CATRGALNQPQHF
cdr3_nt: TGTGCCACCCGTGGGGCGCTAAATCAGCCCCAGCATTTT

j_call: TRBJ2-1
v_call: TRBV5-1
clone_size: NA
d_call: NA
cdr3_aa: CASRDTGSGNEQFF
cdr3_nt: TGCGCCAGCAGGGATACCGGGAGCGGCAATGAGCAGTTCTTC

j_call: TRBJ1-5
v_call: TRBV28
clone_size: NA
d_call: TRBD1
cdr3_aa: CAGGQGNQPQHF
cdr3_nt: TGTGCCGGGGGACAGGGCAATCAGCCCCAGCATTTT

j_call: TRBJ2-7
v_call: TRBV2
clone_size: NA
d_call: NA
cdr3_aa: CASSEVRTASSSYEQYF
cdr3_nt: TGTGCCAGCAGTGAAGTTCGGACAGCCAGTTCATCCTACGAGCAGTACTTC

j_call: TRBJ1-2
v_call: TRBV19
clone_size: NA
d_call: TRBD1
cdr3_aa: CASKPQGANYGYTF
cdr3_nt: TGTGCCAGCAAACCGCAGGGGGCTAACTATGGCTACACCTTC

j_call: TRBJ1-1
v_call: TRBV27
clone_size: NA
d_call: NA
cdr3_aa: CASSGQGEANTEAFF
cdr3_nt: TGTGCCAGCAGTGGCCAGGGTGAAGCCAACACTGAAGCTTTCTTT

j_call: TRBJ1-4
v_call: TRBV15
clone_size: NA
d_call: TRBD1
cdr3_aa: CATSRGIGTGATNEKLFF
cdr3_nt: TGTGCCACCAGCAGGGGAATCGGGACAGGAGCAACTAATGAAAAACTGTTTTTT

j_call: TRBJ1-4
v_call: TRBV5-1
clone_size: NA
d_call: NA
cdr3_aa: CASSTHGEEVGEKLFF
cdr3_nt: TGCGCCAGCAGCACCCACGGCGAGGAGGTCGGAGAAAAACTGTTTTTT

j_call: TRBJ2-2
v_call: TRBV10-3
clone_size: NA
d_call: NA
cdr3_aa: CAISAGLSTGELFF
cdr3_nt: TGTGCCATCTCGGCAGGGCTATCCACCGGGGAGCTGTTTTTT

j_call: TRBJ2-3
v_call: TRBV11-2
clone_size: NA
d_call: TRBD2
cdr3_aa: CASSLGVTSGSGTDTQYF
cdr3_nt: TGTGCCAGCAGCTTAGGCGTAACTAGCGGGAGCGGGACAGATACGCAGTATTTT

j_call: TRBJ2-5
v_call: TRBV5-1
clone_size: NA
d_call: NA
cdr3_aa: CASSYQGGGETQYF
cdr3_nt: TGCGCCAGCAGCTACCAGGGAGGGGGAGAGACCCAGTACTTC

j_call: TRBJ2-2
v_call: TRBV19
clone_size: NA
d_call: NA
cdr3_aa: CASSHTTTGELFF
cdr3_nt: TGTGCCAGTAGCCATACTACAACCGGGGAGCTGTTTTTT

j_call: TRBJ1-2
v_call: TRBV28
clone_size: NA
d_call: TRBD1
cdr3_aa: CASIPTNRGGYGYTF
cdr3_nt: TGTGCCAGCATTCCGACCAACAGGGGTGGCTATGGCTACACCTTC

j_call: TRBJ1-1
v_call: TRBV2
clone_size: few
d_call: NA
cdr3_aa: CASSGSGFTEAFF
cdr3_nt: TGTGCCAGCAGTGGCTCGGGTTTCACTGAAGCTTTCTTT

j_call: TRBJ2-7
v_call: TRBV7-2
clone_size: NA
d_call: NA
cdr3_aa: CASSLGSGAGVAYEQYF
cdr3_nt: TGTGCCAGCAGCTTAGGGTCTGGGGCAGGGGTGGCCTACGAGCAGTACTTC

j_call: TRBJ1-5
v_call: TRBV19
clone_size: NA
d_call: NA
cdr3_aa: CASSRAEGPSGQPQHF
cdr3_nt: TGTGCCAGTAGTAGAGCGGAGGGCCCCTCGGGTCAGCCCCAGCATTTT

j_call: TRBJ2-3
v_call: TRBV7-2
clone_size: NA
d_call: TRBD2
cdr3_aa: CASSLVAGASPDTQYF
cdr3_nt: TGTGCCAGCAGCTTAGTTGCGGGAGCCTCTCCAGATACGCAGTATTTT

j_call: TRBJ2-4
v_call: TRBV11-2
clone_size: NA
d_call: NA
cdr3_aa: CASSLGAGHTKNIQYF
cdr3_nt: TGTGCCAGCAGCTTGGGGGCAGGACATACGAAAAACATTCAGTACTTC

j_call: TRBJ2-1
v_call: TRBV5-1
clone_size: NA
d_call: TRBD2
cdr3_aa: CASSSIAGGPNEQFF
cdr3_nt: TGCGCCAGCAGCTCAATAGCGGGAGGGCCCAATGAGCAGTTCTTC

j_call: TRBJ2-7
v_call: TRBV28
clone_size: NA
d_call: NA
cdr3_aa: CASSFGGGDLSTF
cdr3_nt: TGTGCCAGCAGTTTCGGGGGAGGAGACCTTTCAACCTTC

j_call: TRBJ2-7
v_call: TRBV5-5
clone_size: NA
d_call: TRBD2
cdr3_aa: CASRGSGGGSSYEQYF
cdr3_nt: TGTGCCAGCAGAGGCTCGGGAGGGGGAAGTAGCTACGAGCAGTACTTC

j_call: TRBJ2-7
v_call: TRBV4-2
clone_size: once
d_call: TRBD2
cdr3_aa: CASSQELAGGGFYEQYF
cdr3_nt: TGTGCCAGCAGCCAAGAACTAGCGGGAGGCGGGTTCTACGAGCAGTACTTC

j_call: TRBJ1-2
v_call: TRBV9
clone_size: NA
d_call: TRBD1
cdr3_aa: CASSATGYGYTF
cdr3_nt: TGTGCCAGCAGCGCGACAGGGTATGGCTACACCTTC

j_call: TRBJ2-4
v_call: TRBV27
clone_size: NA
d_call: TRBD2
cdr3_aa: CASSLVSSGFRNIQYF
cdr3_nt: TGTGCCAGCAGTTTAGTCTCTAGCGGGTTTAGAAACATTCAGTACTTC

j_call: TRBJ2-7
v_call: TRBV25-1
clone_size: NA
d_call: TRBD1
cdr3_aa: CASSEGQGAREQYF
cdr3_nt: TGTGCCAGCAGTGAAGGTCAGGGGGCCCGCGAGCAGTACTTC

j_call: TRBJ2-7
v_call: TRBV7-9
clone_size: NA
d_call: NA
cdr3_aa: CSSSQSSYEQYF
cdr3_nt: TGTTCCAGCAGCCAATCCTCCTACGAGCAGTACTTC